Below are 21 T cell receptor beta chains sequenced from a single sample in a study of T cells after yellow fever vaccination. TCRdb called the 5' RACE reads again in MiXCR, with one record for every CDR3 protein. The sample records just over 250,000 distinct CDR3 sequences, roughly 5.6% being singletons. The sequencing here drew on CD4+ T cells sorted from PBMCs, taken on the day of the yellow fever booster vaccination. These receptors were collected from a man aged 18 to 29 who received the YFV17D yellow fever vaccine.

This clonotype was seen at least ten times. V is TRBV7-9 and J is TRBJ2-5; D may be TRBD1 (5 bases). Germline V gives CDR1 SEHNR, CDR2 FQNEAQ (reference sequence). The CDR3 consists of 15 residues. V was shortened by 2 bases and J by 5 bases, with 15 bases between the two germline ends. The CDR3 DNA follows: TGTGCCAGCAGCTTATTTAGTCAGGGATCTGAGACCCAGTACTTC. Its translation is CASSLFSQGSETQYF. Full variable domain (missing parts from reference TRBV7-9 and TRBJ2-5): DTGVSQNPRHKITKRGQNVTFRCDPISEHNRLYWYRQTLGQGPEFLTYFQNEAQLEKSRLLSDRFSAERPKGSFSTLEIQRTEQGDSAMYLCASSLFSQGSETQYFGPGTRLLVL.

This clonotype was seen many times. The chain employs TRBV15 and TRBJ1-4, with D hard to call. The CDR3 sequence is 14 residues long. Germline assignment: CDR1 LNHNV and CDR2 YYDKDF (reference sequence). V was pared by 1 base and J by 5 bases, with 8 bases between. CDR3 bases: TGTGCCACCAGCAGAGGAGGGTCGAATGAAAAACTGTTTTTT. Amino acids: CATSRGGSNEKLFF.

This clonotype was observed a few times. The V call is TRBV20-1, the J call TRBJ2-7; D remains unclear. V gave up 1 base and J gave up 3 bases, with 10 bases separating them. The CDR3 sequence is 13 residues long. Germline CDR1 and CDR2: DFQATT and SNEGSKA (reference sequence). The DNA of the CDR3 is TGCAGTGCTAGAGCCTCAATTCGCTACGAGCAGTACTTC. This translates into CSARASIRYEQYF.

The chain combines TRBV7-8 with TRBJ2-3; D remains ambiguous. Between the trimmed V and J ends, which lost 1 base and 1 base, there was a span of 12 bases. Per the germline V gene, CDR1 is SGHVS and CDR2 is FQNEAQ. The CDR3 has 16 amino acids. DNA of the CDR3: TGTGCCAGCAGCTTAGGTCCCTTGACTGGCACAGATACGCAGTATTTT. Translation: CASSLGPLTGTDTQYF.

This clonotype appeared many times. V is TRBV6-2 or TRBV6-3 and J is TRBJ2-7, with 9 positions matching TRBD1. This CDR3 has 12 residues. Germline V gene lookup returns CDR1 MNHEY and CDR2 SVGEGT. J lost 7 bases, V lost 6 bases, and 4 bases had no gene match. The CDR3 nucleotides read TGTGCCAGCAGAGCCGACAGGGGGGAGCAGTACGTC. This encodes CASRADRGEQYV.

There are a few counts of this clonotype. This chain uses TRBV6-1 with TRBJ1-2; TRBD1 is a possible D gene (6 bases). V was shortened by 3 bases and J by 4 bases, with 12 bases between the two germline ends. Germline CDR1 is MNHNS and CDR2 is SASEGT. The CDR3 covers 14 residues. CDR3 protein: CASSDWGGPYGYTF. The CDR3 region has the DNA TGTGCCAGCAGTGATTGGGGGGGGCCCTATGGCTACACCTTC.

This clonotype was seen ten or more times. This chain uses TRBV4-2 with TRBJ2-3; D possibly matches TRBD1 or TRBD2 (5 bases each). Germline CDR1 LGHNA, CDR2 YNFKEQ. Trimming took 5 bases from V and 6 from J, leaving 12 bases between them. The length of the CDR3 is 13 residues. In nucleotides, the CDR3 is TGTGCCAGCAGCGCCGGGACGTCGGATACGCAGTATTTT. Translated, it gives CASSAGTSDTQYF.

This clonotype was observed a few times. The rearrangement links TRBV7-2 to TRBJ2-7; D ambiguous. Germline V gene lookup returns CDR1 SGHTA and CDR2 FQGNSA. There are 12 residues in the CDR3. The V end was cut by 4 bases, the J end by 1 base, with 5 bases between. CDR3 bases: TGTGCCAGCAGCTCGATATCCTACGAGCAGTACTTC. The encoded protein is CASSSISYEQYF.

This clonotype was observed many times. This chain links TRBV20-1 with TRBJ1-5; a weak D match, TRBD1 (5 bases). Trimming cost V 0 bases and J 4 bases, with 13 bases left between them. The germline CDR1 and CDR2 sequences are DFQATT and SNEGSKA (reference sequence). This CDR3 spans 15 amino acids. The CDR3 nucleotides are TGCAGTGCTAGAGACGGGACGCAAGGTAATCAGCCCCAGCATTTT. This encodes CSARDGTQGNQPQHF.

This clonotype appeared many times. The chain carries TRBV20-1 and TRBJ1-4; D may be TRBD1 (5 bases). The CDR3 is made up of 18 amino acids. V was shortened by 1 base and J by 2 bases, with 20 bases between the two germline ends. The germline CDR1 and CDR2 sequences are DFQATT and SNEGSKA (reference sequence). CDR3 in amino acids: CSARGRGSLGVTNEKLFF. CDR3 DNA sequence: TGCAGTGCTAGAGGTCGGGGGTCGTTGGGGGTCACTAATGAAAAACTGTTTTTT.

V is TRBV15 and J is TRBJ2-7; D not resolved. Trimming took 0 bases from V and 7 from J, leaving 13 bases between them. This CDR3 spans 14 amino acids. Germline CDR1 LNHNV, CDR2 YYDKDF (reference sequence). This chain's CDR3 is CATSRDLHRLEQYV. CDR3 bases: TGTGCCACCAGCAGAGATCTCCACCGACTTGAGCAGTACGTC.

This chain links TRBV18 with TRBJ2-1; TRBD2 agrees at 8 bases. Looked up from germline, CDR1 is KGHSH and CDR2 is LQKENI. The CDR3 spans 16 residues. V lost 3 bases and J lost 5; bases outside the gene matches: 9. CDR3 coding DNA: TGTGCCAGCTCACCGGCGAGCGGGGGAAAGCACAATGAGCAGTTCTTC. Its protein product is CASSPASGGKHNEQFF.

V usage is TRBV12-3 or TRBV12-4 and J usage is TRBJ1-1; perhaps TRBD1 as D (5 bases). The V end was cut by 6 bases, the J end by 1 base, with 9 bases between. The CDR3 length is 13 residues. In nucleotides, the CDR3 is TGTGCCAGCAGGAGTGGGACGAACACTGAAGCTTTCTTT. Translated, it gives CASRSGTNTEAFF.

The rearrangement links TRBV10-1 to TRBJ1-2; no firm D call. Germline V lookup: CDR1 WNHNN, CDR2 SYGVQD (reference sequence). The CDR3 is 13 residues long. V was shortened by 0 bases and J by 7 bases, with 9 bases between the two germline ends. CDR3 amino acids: CASSESSSTGYTF. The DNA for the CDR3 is TGCGCCAGCAGTGAGTCGTCGTCTACTGGCTACACCTTC.

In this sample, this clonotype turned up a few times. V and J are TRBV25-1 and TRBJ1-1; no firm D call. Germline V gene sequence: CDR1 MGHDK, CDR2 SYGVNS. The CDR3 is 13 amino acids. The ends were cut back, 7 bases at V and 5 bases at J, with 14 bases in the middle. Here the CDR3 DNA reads TGTGCCAGCAATAGGGTACTGGGGACTGAAGCTTTCTTT. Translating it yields CASNRVLGTEAFF.

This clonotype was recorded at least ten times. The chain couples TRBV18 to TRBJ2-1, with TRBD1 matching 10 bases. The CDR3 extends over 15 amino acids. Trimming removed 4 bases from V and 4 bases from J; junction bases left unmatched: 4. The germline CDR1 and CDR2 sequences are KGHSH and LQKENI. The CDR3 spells CASSLGQGDYNEQFF. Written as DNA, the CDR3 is TGTGCCAGCTCACTCGGACAGGGGGATTACAATGAGCAGTTCTTC.

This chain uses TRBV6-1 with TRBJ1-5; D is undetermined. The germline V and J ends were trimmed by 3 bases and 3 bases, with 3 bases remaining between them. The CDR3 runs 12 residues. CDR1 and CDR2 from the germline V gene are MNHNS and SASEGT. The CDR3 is CASSDYNQPQHF. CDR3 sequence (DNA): TGTGCCAGCAGTGATTACAATCAGCCCCAGCATTTT.

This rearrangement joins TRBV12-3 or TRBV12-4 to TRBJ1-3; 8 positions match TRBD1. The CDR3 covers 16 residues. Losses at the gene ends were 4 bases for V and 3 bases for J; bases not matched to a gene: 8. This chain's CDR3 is CASSSPAGGYGNTIYF. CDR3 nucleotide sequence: TGTGCCAGCAGTTCCCCGGCAGGGGGCTATGGAAACACCATATATTTT.

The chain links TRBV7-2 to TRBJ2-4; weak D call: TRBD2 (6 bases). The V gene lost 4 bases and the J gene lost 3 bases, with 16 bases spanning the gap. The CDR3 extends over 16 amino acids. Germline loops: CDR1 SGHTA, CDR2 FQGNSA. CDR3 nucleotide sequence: TGTGCCAGCAGCTCGGGACTCGGGATGGGCAAAAACATTCAGTACTTC. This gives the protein CASSSGLGMGKNIQYF.

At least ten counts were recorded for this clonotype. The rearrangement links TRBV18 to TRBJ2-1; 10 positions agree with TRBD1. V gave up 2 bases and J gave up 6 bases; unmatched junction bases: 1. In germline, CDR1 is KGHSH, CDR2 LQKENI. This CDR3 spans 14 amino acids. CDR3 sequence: CASSPWTGGNEQFF. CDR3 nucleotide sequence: TGTGCCAGCTCACCATGGACAGGGGGCAATGAGCAGTTCTTC.

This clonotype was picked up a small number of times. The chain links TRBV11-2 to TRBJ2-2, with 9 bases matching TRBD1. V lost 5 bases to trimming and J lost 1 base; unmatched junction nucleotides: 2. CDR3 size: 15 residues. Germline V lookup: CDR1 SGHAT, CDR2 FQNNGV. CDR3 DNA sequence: TGTGCCAGCAGCACGACAGGGGGGAACACCGGGGAGCTGTTTTTT. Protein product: CASSTTGGNTGELFF.